This TCR beta chain appears in the sequencing data of a study of blood T cell repertoires in COVID-19. The repertoire was sequenced with immunoSEQ multiplex PCR; TCRdb's copy has only in-frame clones and lacks some. The sample lists 200,000 to 300,000 clones; 70% to 90% were seen once. The clonotype was recovered from a woman aged 60 to 75 with active or convalescent COVID-19. Sequencing was carried out using peripheral blood.

In DNA, the CDR3 is TGTGCCAGCAGCTTTCGTACAGATACGCAGTATTTT. Its protein product is CASSFRTDTQYF. This sequence joins TRBV11-2 and TRBJ2-3; D is undetermined. V shed 3 bases and J shed 3 bases, with 4 bases lying between them. The CDR3 is 12 amino acids. CDR1 is SGHAT and CDR2 is FQNNGV in the germline V gene.